One sample yielded the 27 T cell receptor beta chains listed below, sequenced in a study of T cells after posttransplantation cyclophosphamide. Controls had myeloablative marrow grafts with methotrexate and calcineurin inhibitor, sampled at 1 year. The assay was immunoSEQ multiplex PCR, and TCRdb's table has in-frame clones only and misses some. The table has 15,000 to 18,000 clones, approximately 88% seen once; the top ten hold over 4.5%. The input for sequencing was PBMCs, taken less than 400 days after allogeneic stem cell transplant with calcineurin inhibitor and methotrexate. The receptor source for this set is a young adult male patient who received an allogeneic stem cell transplant from a related donor, was CMV-positive, and had no GVHD. The graft donor may have given rise to some T cells.

The V gene is TRBV2, the J gene TRBJ2-1, with TRBD2 matching 7 bases. This CDR3 has 13 residues. Germline V CDR1 and CDR2: SNHLY, FYNNEI. V lost 8 bases and J lost 9; bases outside the gene matches: 10. The CDR3 DNA follows: TGTGCCAGCTGTCGGGAGGCCCGGGGTGAGCAGTTCTTC. This encodes CASCREARGEQFF. Based on the CDR3 plus reference TRBV2 and TRBJ2-1, the full variable domain is EPEVTQTPSHQVTQMGQEVILRCVPISNHLYFYWYRQILGQKVEFLVSFYNNEISEKSEIFDDQFSVERPDGSNFTLKIRSTKLEDSAMYFCASCREARGEQFFGPGTRLTVL.

The gene calls are TRBV2 and TRBJ2-5, with 10 positions matching TRBD1. The CDR3 runs to 14 residues. Losses at the gene ends were 6 bases for V and 5 bases for J; bases not matched to a gene: 6. From germline, CDR1 is SNHLY and CDR2 FYNNEI. CDR3 bases: TGTGCCAGCAGAACTCCGGGACAGGGGGAGACCCAGTACTTC. Translated: CASRTPGQGETQYF.

The chain is built from TRBV10-3 and TRBJ2-4; TRBD1 is a possible D gene (5 bases). V was pared by 6 bases and J by 7 bases, with 13 bases between. Germline V CDR1 and CDR2: ENHRY, SYGVKD. CDR3 size: 13 residues. The CDR3 DNA reads as TGTGCCATCAGCCCCGACAGTAGGAACATTCAGTACTTC. Translated, it gives CAISPDSRNIQYF.

The chain joins TRBV6-1 to TRBJ1-5, with D unclear. The CDR3 has 14 residues. V dropped 1 base and J dropped 5 bases, with 9 bases sitting between them. The germline gives CDR1 MNHNS, CDR2 SASEGT. The CDR3 DNA reads as TGTGCCAGCAGTGAAGGCGATGGTCATCAGCCCCAGCATTTT. It codes for CASSEGDGHQPQHF.

This clone was seen more than once but under ten times. V and J are TRBV6-6 and TRBJ2-7; 8 nucleotides match TRBD2. J lost 4 bases, V lost 8 bases, and 10 bases had no gene match. The length of the CDR3 is 14 residues. Germline CDR1 is MNHNY and CDR2 is SVGAGI (reference sequence). The CDR3 here is CASQGGLAGYEQYF. CDR3 DNA sequence: TGTGCCAGCCAGGGAGGCCTAGCGGGTTACGAGCAGTACTTC.

The CDR3 DNA reads as TGCGCCAGCATTTCGACAGGGGAGGAAGATACGCAGTATTTT. Translation: CASISTGEEDTQYF. The chain couples TRBV10-2 to TRBJ2-3; 8 bases agree with TRBD1. Germline CDR1 is WSHSY and CDR2 is SAAADI. The CDR3 is 14 amino acids. V lost 7 bases and J lost 5; bases outside the gene matches: 8.

The J gene is TRBJ1-5, the V gene TRBV6-5; 7 bases match TRBD1. The V segment lost 5 bases and the J segment 4 bases; nucleotides outside the gene matches: 8. The CDR3 totals 15 residues. The germline gives CDR1 MNHEY, CDR2 SVGAGI. The CDR3 sequence: CASSGGPTGNQPQHF. The CDR3 DNA sequence: TGTGCCAGCAGTGGAGGTCCGACAGGGAATCAGCCCCAGCATTTT.

The gene calls are TRBV7-2 and TRBJ1-2; 9 bases match TRBD1. The germline V gene encodes CDR1 SGHTA and CDR2 FQGNSA. This CDR3 is built from 13 residues. Trimming took 5 bases from V and 7 from J; bases not matched to a gene: 5. The CDR3 reads CASSPRDRAGYTF. The CDR3 DNA sequence: TGTGCCAGCAGCCCCCGGGACAGGGCTGGCTACACCTTC.

The CDR3 DNA sequence: TGTGCCAGCAGCATCGCGGGGGCAGCCTACTACGAGCAGTACTTC. This encodes CASSIAGAAYYEQYF. This rearrangement joins TRBV7-3 to TRBJ2-7; the D gene is possibly TRBD2 (7 bases). V lost 5 bases and J 3 bases, leaving 17 bases between the germline ends. This CDR3 spans 15 amino acids. Looked up from germline, CDR1 is SGHTA and CDR2 is FQGTGA.

The J gene is TRBJ2-1, the V gene TRBV5-6, with 8 positions matching TRBD1. From germline, CDR1 is SGHDT and CDR2 YYEEEE. Trimming cost V 4 bases and J 9 bases; bases outside gene matches: 9. The CDR3 length is 14 residues. CDR3 DNA sequence: TGTGCCAGCAGCGGGAGGACAGGGCTGGGTGAGCAGTTCTTC. It yields the protein CASSGRTGLGEQFF.

V is TRBV5-6 and J is TRBJ2-5, with 8 bases matching TRBD1. The closer fit of TRBJ2-7 to the DNA end suggests the J call may be wrong. Germline V gene data show CDR1 as SGHDT and CDR2 as YYEEEE. This CDR3 has 14 amino acids. CDR3 sequence: CASSLGTGYYEQYF. The CDR3 nucleotides are TGTGCCAGCAGCTTAGGGACAGGCTACTACGAGCAGTACTTC.

The rearrangement joins TRBV11-1 to TRBJ2-1, with 14 positions matching TRBD2. Germline CDR1 reads SGHAT; CDR2 reads FQDESV (reference sequence). The CDR3 has 18 amino acids. V shed 3 bases, J shed 1 base, and the junction held 5 bases outside the gene matches. CDR3 sequence reads: CASSFGTSGSRSYNEQFF. CDR3 nucleotides: TGTGCCAGCAGCTTCGGGACTAGCGGGAGTAGGTCCTACAATGAGCAGTTCTTC.

The rearrangement joins TRBV4-1 to TRBJ2-2; 9 nucleotides agree with TRBD2. The CDR3 has 17 residues. Germline V gives CDR1 MGHRA, CDR2 YSYEKL. The V segment lost 5 bases and the J segment 3 bases; nucleotides outside the gene matches: 10. As DNA, the CDR3 is TGCGCCAGCAGCTTCCCAACTAAGCGGGAGGACACCGGGGAGCTGTTTTTT. Translated: CASSFPTKREDTGELFF.

In nucleotides, the CDR3 is TGTGCCAGCAGTTACTCGGGAGGGTCTGGCTATGGCTACACCTTC. This translates into CASSYSGGSGYGYTF. The chain couples TRBV6-5 to TRBJ1-2; D remains ambiguous. CDR3 length equals 15 residues. From germline, CDR1 is MNHEY and CDR2 SVGAGI. V was pared by 0 bases and J by 4 bases, with 12 bases between.

V is TRBV30 and J is TRBJ2-3; 7 bases map to TRBD2. This CDR3 spans 11 amino acids. Per the germline V gene, CDR1 is GTSNPN and CDR2 is SVGIG (reference sequence). CDR3 nucleotides: TGTGCTCTAGCGGTCACAGATACGCAGTATTTT. It specifies CALAVTDTQYF.

The rearrangement joins TRBV19 to TRBJ2-2; D is undetermined. Trimming stripped 3 bases from V and 7 bases from J, with 6 bases between. Per germline, CDR1 LNHDA and CDR2 SQIVND (reference sequence). The CDR3 is 12 amino acids. This chain's CDR3 is CASSIEDGELFF. Here the CDR3 DNA reads TGTGCCAGTAGTATTGAGGACGGGGAGCTGTTTTTT.

Regarding this clone: A read error may produce the germline difference seen at one junction end. The chain carries TRBV5-1 and TRBJ2-2; TRBD1 agrees at 7 bases. The CDR3 loop spans 15 amino acids. The germline V gene encodes CDR1 SGHRS and CDR2 YFSETQ. The chain's CDR3 is CASRPFQGDTGEPFF. CDR3 nucleotide sequence: TGCGCCAGCCGTCCCTTCCAGGGGGACACCGGGGAGCCGTTTTTT.

The V and J genes are TRBV7-9 and TRBJ2-7; 10 bases map to TRBD1. This CDR3 is built from 16 residues. Germline loops: CDR1 SEHNR, CDR2 FQNEAQ (reference sequence). Trimming cost V 5 bases and J 0 bases; bases outside gene matches: 7. CDR3 amino acids: CASSEYRDRGSYEQYF. DNA of the CDR3: TGTGCCAGCAGCGAATACCGGGACAGGGGCTCCTACGAGCAGTACTTC.

The V and J genes are TRBV2 and TRBJ2-7, with D tentatively TRBD1 (6 bases). Trimming took off 8 bases at V and 1 base at J, with 9 bases between the two ends. Germline CDR1 and CDR2: SNHLY and FYNNEI. This CDR3 comprises 12 residues. CDR3 amino acids: CASSGQSYEQYF. CDR3 DNA sequence: TGTGCCAGCTCAGGACAGTCCTACGAGCAGTACTTC.

The rearrangement joins TRBV10-3 to TRBJ1-2; 8 nucleotides match TRBD1. Trimming at V came to 6 bases and at J to 4 bases, leaving 10 bases not matched to a gene. The CDR3 loop spans 15 amino acids. Germline CDR1 and CDR2: ENHRY and SYGVKD. The CDR3 DNA reads TGTGCCATCAGCCGGACAGGGAGGTCTAGCTATGGCTACACCTTC. This sequence encodes CAISRTGRSSYGYTF.

The chain has TRBV7-9 and TRBJ1-1; 11 nucleotides line up with TRBD1. V shed 5 bases, J shed 5 bases, and the junction held 13 bases outside the gene matches. CDR3 length: 17 amino acids. CDR1 and CDR2 from the germline V gene are SEHNR and FQNEAQ (reference sequence). The CDR3 DNA is TGTGCCAGCAGCGGTCCGGGACAGGGGGTATACGTTACTGAAGCTTTCTTT. Residues: CASSGPGQGVYVTEAFF.

This sequence joins TRBV14 and TRBJ1-6; 11 bases agree with TRBD1. The CDR3 runs to 15 residues. The germline V gene has CDR1 SGHDN and CDR2 FVKESK. V lost 8 bases to trimming and J lost 7 bases; unmatched junction nucleotides: 7. This CDR3 is CASAPRDRGNSPLHF. CDR3 DNA: TGTGCCAGCGCCCCCCGGGACAGGGGGAATTCACCCCTCCACTTT.

J is TRBJ1-6 and V is TRBV7-9; D is perhaps TRBD1 (5 bases). Germline V gene lookup returns CDR1 SEHNR and CDR2 FQNEAQ (reference sequence). CDR3 length: 14 residues. V dropped 3 bases and J dropped 10 bases, with 13 bases sitting between them. The CDR3: CASSLESAGSPLHF. The CDR3 bases are TGTGCCAGCAGCTTGGAGTCAGCAGGGTCACCCCTCCACTTT.

The chain carries TRBV4-1 and TRBJ2-7; TRBD2 aligns across 10 bases. The CDR3 has 17 amino acids. Germline loops: CDR1 MGHRA, CDR2 YSYEKL. The J segment lost 7 bases and the V segment lost 4 bases, leaving 16 bases of the junction unmatched. CDR3: CASSLTIPLAGVSEQYF. The CDR3 DNA is TGCGCCAGCAGCCTTACAATACCCCTAGCGGGAGTTAGTGAGCAGTACTTC.

Here the CDR3 reads CASSLEGEEQYF. Written as DNA, the CDR3 is TGCGCCAGCAGCTTGGAGGGGGAAGAGCAGTACTTC. This chain uses TRBV5-1 with TRBJ2-7, with D possibly matching TRBD1 (6 bases). This CDR3 has 12 amino acids. Trimming removed 0 bases at V and 7 bases at J, with 8 bases between. Germline assignment: CDR1 SGHRS and CDR2 YFSETQ.

This clone was detected once. V and J are TRBV5-1 and TRBJ1-4; perhaps TRBD1 as D (5 bases). Germline assignment: CDR1 SGHRS and CDR2 YFSETQ. This CDR3 spans 15 amino acids. Trimming removed 4 bases from V and 6 bases from J, with 16 bases in between. The CDR3 sequence is CASSRSGIGDEKLFF. The CDR3 DNA sequence: TGCGCCAGCAGCCGGTCAGGGATAGGGGATGAAAAACTGTTTTTT.

CDR3 nucleotides: TGTGCCTGCTTGCCCAATCGGGGCTATGGCTACACCTTC. As protein: CACLPNRGYGYTF. The chain combines TRBV30 with TRBJ1-2; D gene ambiguous. The CDR3 is made up of 13 amino acids. Trimming left V 6 bases short and J 4 bases short, with 15 bases between. Germline V lookup: CDR1 GTSNPN, CDR2 SVGIG (reference sequence).